This T cell receptor beta chain was sequenced in a study of cytomegalovirus exposure and HLA in healthy donors. About this clone: As yet, its antigen is unknown.

PCR used 60 Vbeta primers and 13 Jbeta primers. The method was immunoSEQ multiplex PCR; TCRdb's version includes in-frame clones alone and lacks a portion of them. The top ten clones hold almost 4% of a sample with 250,000 to 350,000 clones, more than 80% of them seen once. Study-wide points: It was reportedly the case that the classifier diagnosed cytomegalovirus status with high specificity and sensitivity. Some V segments, including TRBV6-2 and TRBV6-3, were excluded as indistinguishable.

Looked up from germline, CDR1 is SGHDT and CDR2 is YYEEEE. CDR3 length: 14 residues. Trimming left V 0 bases short and J 4 bases short, with 10 bases between. The chain combines TRBV5-6 with TRBJ1-1; D is possibly TRBD1 (6 bases). This sequence was found in a man aged 35 to 55 in good health and CMV-seropositive. Sequenced material: PBMCs. CDR3 sequence: CASSLAGGTTEAFF. The CDR3 coding sequence is TGTGCCAGCAGCTTGGCGGGGGGCACCACTGAAGCTTTCTTT.